Below are 19 T cell receptor beta chains sequenced from a single sample in a study of early T cells in non-severe SARS-CoV-2 infection. MiXCR was run by TCRdb on the 5' RACE reads, yielding one entry per CDR3 protein. Found here are approximately 81,000 distinct CDR3 sequences, around 6% of them singletons; the top ten hold roughly 8.4%. The sample was whole blood. The receptors were gathered from an adult who was a healthcare worker with PCR-confirmed SARS-CoV-2 infection or an uninfected control (not recorded which).

There are many counts of this clonotype. The genes are TRBV10-1 and TRBJ2-3, with D hard to call. CDR1 is WNHNN, CDR2 SYGVQD, per germline (reference sequence). Trimming took 2 bases from V and 2 from J, leaving 8 bases between them. This CDR3 has 14 residues. As DNA, the CDR3 is TGCGCCAGCAGTGAGAATCCTATCACAGATACGCAGTATTTT. This encodes CASSENPITDTQYF.

A few counts support this clonotype. This chain connects TRBV2 to TRBJ2-5; 12 bases agree with TRBD2. CDR1 SNHLY and CDR2 FYNNEI come from the germline V gene. V lost 6 bases, J lost 4 bases, and 6 bases stayed unmatched. The length of the CDR3 is 15 residues. This CDR3 reads CASSRGLAGIETQYF. As DNA, the CDR3 is TGTGCCAGCAGCAGAGGACTAGCGGGAATAGAGACCCAGTACTTC.

This clonotype has at least ten counts. V is TRBV20-1 and J is TRBJ2-7, with TRBD1 matching over 10 bases. V lost 6 bases and J lost 2; bases outside the gene matches: 7. Germline-derived CDR1 and CDR2 are DFQATT and SNEGSKA (reference sequence). The CDR3 is 14 residues long. CDR3 loop: CSAEPGTGAYEQYF. Written as DNA, the CDR3 is TGCAGTGCCGAACCAGGGACAGGGGCCTACGAGCAGTACTTC.

This clonotype was observed at least ten times. This sequence joins TRBV5-6 and TRBJ2-7; 7 bases map to TRBD1. The CDR3 loop spans 13 amino acids. The ends lost 0 bases at V and 4 bases at J; junction bases unmatched: 1. Germline CDR1 and CDR2: SGHDT and YYEEEE. CDR3 loop: CASSLDRGYEQYF. In DNA form, the CDR3 reads TGTGCCAGCAGCTTGGACAGGGGATACGAGCAGTACTTC.

This clonotype was observed at least ten times. The J gene is TRBJ2-2, the V gene TRBV6-5; tentative D call: TRBD1 (5 bases). The germline CDR1 and CDR2 sequences are MNHEY and SVGAGI. V shed 2 bases and J shed 6 bases, with 13 bases lying between them. The CDR3 contains 15 residues. The CDR3 loop reads CASSYEYRSAGELFF. CDR3 DNA sequence: TGTGCCAGCAGTTACGAATACAGGAGTGCCGGGGAGCTGTTTTTT.

This clonotype came up a few times. The junction shows a germline mismatch at one end, possibly a read error. This chain links TRBV7-2 with TRBJ2-4; D is uncertain. This CDR3 has 16 residues. Germline CDR1 is SGHTA and CDR2 is FQGNSA. The CDR3, as DNA: TGTGCCAGCAGCTTAGTTTTGGGCGTACCAAAAACCATTCAGTACTTC. This encodes CASSLVLGVPKTIQYF.

A few counts support this clonotype. The chain recombines TRBV5-5 with TRBJ1-4; possibly TRBD1 for D (5 bases). V lost 0 bases, J lost 4 bases, and 10 bases lay in between. The CDR3 contains 15 residues. Germline V gene sequence: CDR1 SGHKS, CDR2 YYEKEE (reference sequence). The CDR3 nucleotides read TGTGCCAGCAGCTTGGAGGGACCGCGTAATGAAAAACTGTTTTTT. This sequence encodes CASSLEGPRNEKLFF.

This clonotype was counted at least ten times. The chain links TRBV14 to TRBJ2-7, with D perhaps matching TRBD2 (6 bases). Germline CDR1 and CDR2: SGHDN and FVKESK. The CDR3 covers 13 residues. V was pared by 0 bases and J by 9 bases, with 12 bases between. In nucleotides, the CDR3 is TGTGCCAGCAGCCAAGATGGTGCCGGGGGGCAGTACTTC. Protein: CASSQDGAGGQYF. Full variable domain (outside the CDR3, taken from reference TRBV14 and TRBJ2-7): EAGVTQFPSHSVIEKGQTVTLRCDPISGHDNLYWYRRVMGKEIKFLLHFVKESKQDESGMPNNRFLAERTGGTYSTLKVQPAELEDSGVYFCASSQDGAGGQYFGPGTRLTVT.

This clonotype came up a few times. This sequence joins TRBV29-1 and TRBJ1-1, with a possible D match to TRBD1 (5 bases). V shed 7 bases and J shed 1 base, with 13 bases lying between them. Germline CDR1 reads SQVTM; CDR2 reads ANQGSEA. The CDR3 is 13 amino acids. In DNA, the CDR3 is TGCAGCGCCTTTAGACAGACGAACACTGAAGCTTTCTTT. Protein sequence: CSAFRQTNTEAFF.

This clonotype came up a few times. The rearrangement joins TRBV11-2 to TRBJ2-7, with D possibly matching TRBD1 (6 bases). Germline CDR1 reads SGHAT; CDR2 reads FQNNGV. The CDR3 sequence is 14 residues long. The V and J ends lost 2 bases and 4 bases respectively, with 12 bases between them. The CDR3 region is CASSLKAGAYEQYF. Written as DNA, the CDR3 is TGTGCCAGCAGCTTAAAGGCAGGGGCGTACGAGCAGTACTTC.

The rearrangement joins TRBV5-4 to TRBJ2-7, with D unclear. The V gene lost 4 bases and the J gene lost 4 bases, with 9 bases spanning the gap. Looked up from germline, CDR1 is SGHNT and CDR2 is YYREEE (reference sequence). This CDR3 is 12 amino acids long. The CDR3 protein is CASSVDTYEQYF. CDR3 nucleotide sequence: TGTGCCAGCAGCGTTGACACTTACGAGCAGTACTTC.

This clonotype was picked up a small number of times. The chain joins TRBV5-1 to TRBJ2-2, with 8 bases matching TRBD2. CDR3 length: 14 amino acids. V was clipped by 4 bases and J by 4 bases; unmatched bases: 3. The germline gives CDR1 SGHRS, CDR2 YFSETQ. CDR3 residues: CASSGTSVTGELFF. CDR3 DNA: TGCGCCAGCAGCGGGACTAGTGTCACCGGGGAGCTGTTTTTT.

There are a few counts of this clonotype. The genes are TRBV7-8 and TRBJ1-2; no definite D call. V was pared by 4 bases and J by 3 bases, with 12 bases between. CDR1 is SGHVS and CDR2 is FQNEAQ in the germline V gene. This CDR3 has 14 residues. The chain's CDR3 is CASSSTRIDYGYTF. DNA of the CDR3: TGTGCCAGCAGCTCCACACGGATCGACTATGGCTACACCTTC.

The V call is TRBV7-8, the J call TRBJ1-2; the D is unclear. Germline V gives CDR1 SGHVS, CDR2 FQNEAQ. This CDR3 spans 13 amino acids. V shed 5 bases and J shed 5 bases, with 12 bases lying between them. This chain's CDR3 is CASSPSNQYGYTF. The CDR3 DNA is TGTGCCAGCAGCCCCTCGAATCAGTATGGCTACACCTTC.

The sample holds many counts of this clonotype. This rearrangement joins TRBV7-9 to TRBJ2-1; D gene unclear. Looked up from germline, CDR1 is SEHNR and CDR2 is FQNEAQ (reference sequence). V lost 5 bases, J lost 5 bases, and 13 bases lay in between. The CDR3 is made up of 14 amino acids. Here the CDR3 DNA reads TGTGCCAGCAGCCTCAAAGACCACAACAATGAGCAGTTCTTC. It is translated as CASSLKDHNNEQFF. Complete variable domain (other parts from reference TRBV7-9 and TRBJ2-1): DTGVSQNPRHKITKRGQNVTFRCDPISEHNRLYWYRQTLGQGPEFLTYFQNEAQLEKSRLLSDRFSAERPKGSFSTLEIQRTEQGDSAMYLCASSLKDHNNEQFFGPGTRLTVL.

The rearrangement links TRBV27 to TRBJ1-2; a possible D gene is TRBD1 (5 bases). Trimming removed 2 bases from V and 1 base from J, with 17 bases in between. CDR1 and CDR2 from the germline V gene are MNHEY and SMNVEV (reference sequence). This CDR3 is 17 amino acids long. The CDR3 DNA sequence: TGTGCCAGCAGTTTAGGGACGATCAGCGGAGTTAACTATGGCTACACCTTC. Encoded protein: CASSLGTISGVNYGYTF.

This clonotype occurred many times. V and J are TRBV6-5 and TRBJ1-5; 7 bases line up with TRBD1. This CDR3 spans 12 amino acids. Germline V gene data show CDR1 as MNHEY and CDR2 as SVGAGI. After removal of 6 bases from V and 5 bases from J, the junction contained 1 base not matched to a gene. CDR3 nucleotide sequence: TGTGCCAGCAGAACAGGGGATCAGCCCCAGCATTTT. Its protein is CASRTGDQPQHF.

There are many counts of this clonotype. The chain links TRBV7-9 to TRBJ2-3; the D is unclear. Germline V gene lookup returns CDR1 SEHNR and CDR2 FQNEAQ (reference sequence). The CDR3 has 16 amino acids. With 1 base removed from V and 0 bases from J, the gap between germline ends came to 11 bases. The CDR3 sequence is CASSLGGSKSTDTQYF. The DNA of the CDR3 is TGTGCCAGCAGCTTAGGTGGCAGCAAAAGCACAGATACGCAGTATTTT.

This clonotype was detected only a few times. The chain is built from TRBV6-5 and TRBJ2-5; D possibly corresponds to TRBD1 (6 bases). Trimming stripped 6 bases from V and 3 bases from J, with 14 bases between. This CDR3 region has 14 residues. Germline V lookup: CDR1 MNHEY, CDR2 SVGAGI. CDR3 region: CASSSPRQEETQYF. In nucleotides, the CDR3 is TGTGCCAGCAGCTCACCTCGACAGGAAGAGACCCAGTACTTC.